Presented here are 10 T cell receptor beta chains from one specimen sequenced in a study of cytomegalovirus exposure and HLA in healthy donors. Researchers ran the PCR with 60 Vbeta and 13 Jbeta primers. Sequenced by immunoSEQ multiplex PCR; TCRdb stores in-frame clones only, minus some. The sample includes over 150,000 clones, roughly four fifths of them seen just once. The sample was PBMCs. The receptors were sampled from a male donor in good health and CMV-seronegative.

Concerning this clone itself: Other DNA sequences in the same sample also yield this CDR3. The V gene is TRBV27, the J gene TRBJ2-7; a possible D gene is TRBD1 (5 bases). The CDR3 runs to 13 residues. Germline lookup yields CDR1 MNHEY and CDR2 SMNVEV (reference sequence). The germline V and J ends were trimmed by 9 bases and 2 bases, with 14 bases remaining between them. DNA for the CDR3: TGTGCCAGTAGTCCGTGGACACCCTACGAGCAGTACTTC. As protein: CASSPWTPYEQYF.

There are a few counts of this clone. The gene calls are TRBV5-4 and TRBJ2-5, with 12 nucleotides matching TRBD2. With 1 base clipped from V and 6 bases from J, the junction kept 1 base outside the gene matches. Germline lookup yields CDR1 SGHNT and CDR2 YYREEE (reference sequence). The CDR3 sequence is 14 residues long. CDR3 nucleotide sequence: TGTGCCAGCAGCTTGACTAGCGGGAGGCAGACCCAGTACTTC. It encodes CASSLTSGRQTQYF.

This clone was detected once. This chain joins TRBV30 and TRBJ2-7; a possible D gene is TRBD2 (5 bases). The germline CDR1 and CDR2 sequences are GTSNPN and SVGIG (reference sequence). V gave up 3 bases and J gave up 3 bases, with 12 bases separating them. The CDR3 contains 13 residues. The CDR3 coding sequence is TGTGCCTGGAGGACGTTGGGAGTCTACGAGCAGTACTTC. It yields the protein CAWRTLGVYEQYF.

The chain has TRBV28 and TRBJ1-1, with 10 nucleotides matching TRBD1. The germline V gene encodes CDR1 MDHEN and CDR2 SYDVKM. Unmatched junction bases numbered 8, after V lost 5 bases and J lost 5 bases. The CDR3 has 15 residues. The CDR3 sequence: CASSVLTGGLTEAFF. Here the CDR3 DNA reads TGTGCCAGCAGTGTCCTGACAGGGGGCCTTACTGAAGCTTTCTTT.

The J gene is TRBJ2-1, the V gene TRBV7-9, with TRBD2 matching 10 bases. The germline V gene has CDR1 SEHNR and CDR2 FQNEAQ (reference sequence). Losses at the gene ends were 3 bases for V and 5 bases for J; bases not matched to a gene: 1. This CDR3 spans 14 amino acids. CDR3 amino acids: CASSFLAGDNEQFF. The CDR3 bases are TGTGCCAGCAGCTTCCTAGCGGGGGACAATGAGCAGTTCTTC.

This sequence joins TRBV6-6 and TRBJ2-5; a possible D gene is TRBD2 (5 bases). The V end was cut by 5 bases, the J end by 5 bases, with 6 bases between. The CDR3 consists of 11 residues. Germline loops: CDR1 MNHNY, CDR2 SVGAGI (reference sequence). In nucleotides, the CDR3 is TGTGCCAGCAGTACGGGGGAGACCCAGTACTTC. Residues: CASSTGETQYF.

The chain recombines TRBV28 with TRBJ1-4; no firm D call. This CDR3 has 13 amino acids. From germline, CDR1 is MDHEN and CDR2 SYDVKM. V was cut by 6 bases and J by 13 bases, with 18 bases left in between. CDR3 sequence: CASRLGASGGLFF. The CDR3 bases are TGTGCCAGCAGATTAGGAGCCTCGGGAGGACTGTTTTTT.

Here the CDR3 DNA reads TGTGCCAGCAGCTTATCAGCGGGAGCTTACAATGAGCAGTTCTTC. This translates into CASSLSAGAYNEQFF. V usage is TRBV7-8 and J usage is TRBJ2-1; 8 nucleotides match TRBD2. The CDR3 has 15 amino acids. V shed 2 bases, J shed 4 bases, and the junction held 4 bases outside the gene matches. Looked up from germline, CDR1 is SGHVS and CDR2 is FQNEAQ.

The genes are TRBV5-1 and TRBJ2-1, with 13 nucleotides matching TRBD2. Per germline, CDR1 SGHRS and CDR2 YFSETQ. This CDR3 region has 15 residues. The ends lost 4 bases at V and 8 bases at J; junction bases unmatched: 6. The CDR3 reads CASSTSGRATDEQFF. The CDR3 region has the DNA TGCGCCAGCAGCACTAGCGGGAGGGCCACCGATGAGCAGTTCTTC. Full variable domain (missing parts from reference TRBV5-1 and TRBJ2-1): KAGVTQTPRYLIKTRGQQVTLSCSPISGHRSVSWYQQTPGQGLQFLFEYFSETQRNKGNFPGRFSGRQFSNSRSEMNVSTLELGDSALYLCASSTSGRATDEQFFGPGTRLTVL.

The rearrangement uses TRBV19 and TRBJ2-3; 7 positions match TRBD1. The V gene's germline CDR1 is LNHDA and CDR2 SQIVND (reference sequence). The CDR3 sequence is 12 residues long. V lost 9 bases to trimming and J lost 7 bases; unmatched junction nucleotides: 7. Written as DNA, the CDR3 is TGTGCCAGACCTACAGGGGAAAATACGCAGTATTTT. Protein sequence: CARPTGENTQYF. Combining the CDR3 with reference TRBV19 and TRBJ2-3 gives the whole variable domain DGGITQSPKYLFRKEGQNVTLSCEQNLNHDAMYWYRQDPGQGLRLIYYSQIVNDFQKGDIAEGYSVSREKKESFPLTVTSAQKNPTAFYLCARPTGENTQYFGPGTRLTVL.